Listed here are 4 T cell receptor beta chains from one sample, sequenced in a study of blood T cell repertoires in COVID-19. Clones were read by immunoSEQ multiplex PCR, and TCRdb kept only the in-frame ones, dropping some. Of roughly 250,000 clones listed, roughly 90% are singletons. Specimen: peripheral blood. These receptor sequences come from a man in his thirties or forties with acute or convalescent COVID-19.

This sequence joins TRBV5-1 and TRBJ1-1, with D possibly matching TRBD1 (5 bases). Germline CDR1 and CDR2: SGHRS and YFSETQ. The V gene lost 2 bases and the J gene lost 3 bases, with 11 bases spanning the gap. There are 14 residues in the CDR3. CDR3 sequence: CASSFRGPDTEAFF. In DNA, the CDR3 is TGCGCCAGCAGCTTTAGGGGTCCGGACACTGAAGCTTTCTTT.

This clone was seen only a few times. The J gene is TRBJ1-2, the V gene TRBV18, with unresolved D. Looked up from germline, CDR1 is KGHSH and CDR2 is LQKENI. The CDR3 loop spans 13 amino acids. Trimming took 3 bases from V and 3 from J, leaving 8 bases between them. CDR3 protein: CASSPGQDYGYTF. DNA of the CDR3: TGTGCCAGCTCACCTGGGCAGGACTATGGCTACACCTTC. The variable domain in full, completed from reference TRBV18 and TRBJ1-2, reads NAGVMQNPRHLVRRRGQEARLRCSPMKGHSHVYWYRQLPEEGLKFMVYLQKENIIDESGMPKERFSAEFPKEGPSILRIQQVVRGDSAAYFCASSPGQDYGYTFGSGTRLTVV.

The chain is built from TRBV2 and TRBJ1-1; tentative D call: TRBD1 (6 bases). The CDR3 spans 16 residues. Trimming left V 2 bases short and J 1 base short, with 14 bases between. Germline CDR1 SNHLY, CDR2 FYNNEI. The CDR3: CASSETRGGPNTEAFF. CDR3 nucleotide sequence: TGTGCCAGCAGTGAAACCCGGGGGGGGCCGAACACTGAAGCTTTCTTT.

The rearrangement uses TRBV19 and TRBJ1-1; tentative D call: TRBD1 (6 bases). Germline V gene sequence: CDR1 LNHDA, CDR2 SQIVND (reference sequence). V lost 5 bases to trimming and J lost 0 bases, with 16 bases between them. The CDR3 loop spans 16 amino acids. The DNA for the CDR3 is TGTGCCAGTAGTGCGAGCCCTGGGACAATGAACACTGAAGCTTTCTTT. Amino acids: CASSASPGTMNTEAFF.